This passage covers 9 T cell receptor beta chains from one sample sequenced in a study of T-cell reconstitution after alpha-beta-depleted transplantation in children (dated by TCRdb to about 2016). What this sample's treatment or condition label stands for: allogeneic hematopoietic cell transplantation with graft depleted of TCRalphabeta T cells and CD19 B cells. The protocol used for the library was PCR. The instrument given in TCRdb is Illumina HiSeq 2500. Molecular barcoding was employed in the preparation of TCR libraries, with unique molecular identifiers being used to normalize TCRbeta repertoire quantification. The public reads were reanalyzed by TCRdb: fastp trimming at Q25, MiXCR alignment, in-frame beta chains only. Each entry merges the rows of one CDR3 protein and shows their most common DNA and genes. The sample records under 850,000 distinct CDR3 sequences, 13% of which are singletons. The ten largest clones add up to 0.79% of the sample.

The sequences come from PBMCs, collected before TCRalphabeta/CD19-depleted stem cell transplant. These receptors came from a girl aged 2-10 years with congenital amegakaryocytic thrombocytopenia, due to receive a stem cell transplant.

The rearrangement joins TRBV12-3 or TRBV12-4 to TRBJ2-1, with 7 bases matching TRBD2. The CDR3 extends over 15 amino acids. The ends lost 3 bases at V and 7 bases at J; junction bases unmatched: 9. CDR3 protein: CASSFDGRPSNEQFF. The CDR3 DNA is TGTGCCAGCAGTTTCGACGGGAGGCCATCGAATGAGCAGTTCTTC.

Ten or more counts support this clonotype. The chain couples TRBV29-1 to TRBJ2-3; TRBD1 matches 7 bases. The germline V gene encodes CDR1 SQVTM and CDR2 ANQGSEA. This CDR3 is 14 amino acids long. V lost 6 bases and J lost 5; bases outside the gene matches: 11. The CDR3 is CSVITGDPEDTQYF. The CDR3 DNA reads TGCAGCGTAATTACAGGGGACCCAGAAGATACGCAGTATTTT.

Turning to this clonotype: This may arise from a read error, as a much more abundant clone is one base away. This chain joins TRBV20-1 and TRBJ2-1; the D gene is possibly TRBD2 (6 bases). This CDR3 has 15 amino acids. CDR1 and CDR2 from the germline V gene are DFQATT and SNEGSKA (reference sequence). The CDR3 DNA reads as TGCAGTGCTAGAGAGACTAGGCGCTCCTACAATGGGCAGTTCTTC. This encodes CSARETRRSYNGQFF.

V and J are TRBV5-4 and TRBJ1-1; 10 bases fit TRBD1. Germline CDR1 and CDR2: SGHNT and YYREEE (reference sequence). V trimming: 5 bases; J trimming: 1 base; junction bases outside the gene matches: 2. The CDR3 runs to 14 residues. The DNA for the CDR3 is TGTGCCAGCAGAGGGGACAGGGGGAACACTGAAGCTTTCTTT. The encoded protein is CASRGDRGNTEAFF.

The chain carries TRBV3-1 and TRBJ1-2, with no clear D. V lost 0 bases, J lost 4 bases, and 12 bases lay in between. Looked up from germline, CDR1 is LGHDT and CDR2 is YNNKEL (reference sequence). This CDR3 has 15 amino acids. CDR3 sequence (DNA): TGTGCCAGCAGCCAAGATCAAAGCCAGAGCTATGGCTACACCTTC. It encodes CASSQDQSQSYGYTF.

The table lists this clonotype with a few counts. The chain carries TRBV29-1 and TRBJ2-2, with TRBD2 identical over 13 bases. V gave up 7 bases and J gave up 2 bases; unmatched junction bases: 1. CDR3 length: 14 residues. Germline V gene sequence: CDR1 SQVTM, CDR2 ANQGSEA. CDR3 bases: TGCAGCGGGGGACTAGCGGGAAACACCGGGGAGCTGTTTTTT. This sequence encodes CSGGLAGNTGELFF.

This chain connects TRBV3-1 to TRBJ2-7; TRBD1 aligns across 11 bases. Unmatched junction bases numbered 10, after V lost 5 bases and J lost 7 bases. This CDR3 has 15 residues. The germline CDR1 and CDR2 sequences are LGHDT and YNNKEL (reference sequence). CDR3 nucleotides: TGTGCCAGCAGCGCCCGGGACAGGGGGACAACTGAGCAGTACTTC. Its protein product is CASSARDRGTTEQYF.

This clonotype appeared many times. The chain carries TRBV20-1 and TRBJ2-1, with TRBD2 matching over 14 bases. CDR1 and CDR2 (germline): DFQATT, SNEGSKA (reference sequence). The CDR3 length is 19 residues. V trimming: 2 bases; J trimming: 7 bases; junction bases outside the gene matches: 16. CDR3 protein: CSARTPSAGLAGVWNEQFF. CDR3 coding DNA: TGCAGTGCTAGAACCCCTTCCGCGGGACTAGCGGGAGTGTGGAATGAGCAGTTCTTC.

This chain connects TRBV12-3 or TRBV12-4 to TRBJ2-5; TRBD2 matches 7 bases. V was pared by 3 bases and J by 4 bases, with 11 bases of the junction left unmatched. The length of the CDR3 is 16 residues. The CDR3 sequence is CASSFERGRVGETQYF. The CDR3 DNA follows: TGTGCCAGCAGTTTTGAGAGAGGGAGGGTTGGAGAGACCCAGTACTTC.